Sequencing of this T cell receptor beta chain was carried out in a study of blood T cell repertoires in COVID-19. This CDR3 region has 15 residues. From germline, CDR1 is KGHSH and CDR2 LQKENI. V gave up 0 bases and J gave up 2 bases; unmatched junction bases: 3. This clone occurred once. The repertoire was sequenced with immunoSEQ multiplex PCR; TCRdb's copy has only in-frame clones and lacks some. The sample yields more than 200,000 clones, 85% to 90% seen once. Those enrolled, adults aged 18 to 89 years, came from some 25 US areas. In Cohort 3, a recovered donor had either two negative PCRs, clearance, or symptom resolution.

This chain links TRBV18 with TRBJ2-7; 8 positions match TRBD1. This TCR was recovered from a woman aged 25 to 45 who had recovered from COVID-19. The sample taken for sequencing was PBMCs or T cells enriched from blood (not recorded which). The CDR3 spells CASSPPQGVTYEQYF. Written as DNA, the CDR3 is TGTGCCAGCTCACCACCACAGGGGGTTACCTACGAGCAGTACTTC.